These 21 T cell receptor beta chains were all obtained from the same sample, sequenced in a study of blood T cell repertoires in COVID-19. The table came from immunoSEQ multiplex PCR; TCRdb's copy has only in-frame clones and leaves some out. The sample carries 120,000 to 150,000 clones, about four fifths recorded once. The sequencing input was peripheral blood. Receptors originate from a human donor in a cohort sampled during active COVID-19.

CDR3 protein: CASYAGKGLRAFF. The CDR3 DNA sequence: TGTGCCTCCTACGCGGGGAAAGGGTTGAGAGCTTTCTTT. The chain employs TRBV6-5 and TRBJ1-1, with D unclear. Trimming cost V 11 bases and J 10 bases, with 23 bases left between them. The germline V gene has CDR1 MNHEY and CDR2 SVGAGI. The CDR3 spans 13 residues.

The chain joins TRBV4-3 to TRBJ2-6, with D possibly being TRBD2 (7 bases). CDR3 length equals 19 residues. Germline-derived CDR1 and CDR2 are LGHNA and YSLEER. The ends were cut back, 8 bases at V and 0 bases at J, with 23 bases in the middle. This CDR3 is CASWKGGPTTLSGANVLTF. CDR3 DNA: TGCGCCAGCTGGAAGGGGGGGCCTACAACTCTCTCTGGGGCCAACGTCCTGACTTTC.

The chain uses TRBV11-1 and TRBJ2-7; D is unclear. V was cut by 3 bases and J by 7 bases, with 7 bases left in between. Germline V gene sequence: CDR1 SGHAT, CDR2 FQDESV (reference sequence). The CDR3 has 11 residues. Here the CDR3 reads CASSLQREQYF. In DNA, the CDR3 is TGTGCCAGCAGCTTGCAACGGGAGCAGTACTTC.

This clone was recorded once. The chain joins TRBV30 to TRBJ2-1, with D perhaps matching TRBD1 (5 bases). CDR1 is GTSNPN and CDR2 is SVGIG in the germline V gene (reference sequence). V was clipped by 4 bases and J by 3 bases, with 10 bases between them. The CDR3 contains 13 residues. The CDR3 reads CAWNSRGYNEQFF. For the CDR3, the DNA is TGTGCCTGGAACTCAAGGGGCTACAATGAGCAGTTCTTC.

V gene TRBV2 combines with J gene TRBJ1-1; weak D call: TRBD1 (6 bases). CDR1 is SNHLY and CDR2 is FYNNEI in the germline V gene. The CDR3 consists of 14 residues. V lost 5 bases to trimming and J lost 6 bases, with 16 bases between them. The CDR3 sequence: CASSLKQGEAEAFF. The DNA of the CDR3 is TGTGCCAGCAGTCTTAAACAGGGAGAAGCTGAAGCTTTCTTT.

This CDR3 is CASSVGGRAEQYF. In nucleotides, the CDR3 is TGTGCCAGCAGCGTGGGCGGGAGGGCCGAGCAGTACTTC. The chain is built from TRBV9 and TRBJ2-7, with 9 bases that match TRBD2. CDR3 length: 13 residues. The V segment lost 2 bases and the J segment 6 bases; nucleotides outside the gene matches: 3. Germline V gives CDR1 SGDLS, CDR2 YYNGEE.

This clone was detected only once. CDR3 residues: CASSGGSGETYEQYF. In DNA form, the CDR3 reads TGTGCCAGCAGCGGAGGGAGCGGGGAGACGTACGAGCAGTACTTC. The chain joins TRBV9 to TRBJ2-7; 7 positions match TRBD2. The CDR3 loop spans 15 amino acids. Germline loops: CDR1 SGDLS, CDR2 YYNGEE. V shed 3 bases and J 4 bases; nucleotides not matched to a gene: 10.

This clone was observed a few times. V gene TRBV5-5 combines with J gene TRBJ2-7, with a possible D match to TRBD1 (6 bases). V lost 1 base to trimming and J lost 4 bases, with 9 bases between them. The CDR3 is made up of 13 amino acids. Germline lookup yields CDR1 SGHKS and CDR2 YYEKEE (reference sequence). The CDR3 protein is CASSLRQAYEQYF. The CDR3 DNA is TGTGCCAGCAGCTTGCGACAGGCTTACGAGCAGTACTTC.

This chain joins TRBV6-2 or TRBV6-3 and TRBJ2-1; 11 nucleotides align to TRBD2. This CDR3 is built from 15 residues. V trimming: 2 bases; J trimming: 9 bases; junction bases outside the gene matches: 6. Per germline, CDR1 MNHEY and CDR2 SVGEGT. The CDR3: CASSYGSGGAFEQFF. The CDR3 region has the DNA TGTGCCAGCAGTTACGGTAGCGGGGGGGCTTTTGAGCAGTTCTTC.

The J gene is TRBJ2-6, the V gene TRBV3-1 (or the pseudogene TRBV3-2); 11 bases agree with TRBD2. The trim removed 4 bases at V and 0 bases at J, leaving 8 bases unmatched. Looked up from germline, CDR1 is LGHDT and CDR2 is YNNKEL (reference sequence). The CDR3 covers 19 residues. CDR3 amino acids: CASSPEASGGPSGANVLTF. CDR3 coding DNA: TGTGCCAGCAGCCCGGAGGCTAGCGGGGGGCCCTCTGGGGCCAACGTCCTGACTTTC.

This chain links TRBV3-1 (or the pseudogene TRBV3-2) with TRBJ1-3; perhaps TRBD1 as D (5 bases). Germline-derived CDR1 and CDR2 are LGHDT and YNNKEL (reference sequence). V was trimmed by 0 bases and J by 8 bases, leaving 8 bases between them. The CDR3 sequence is 13 residues long. As DNA, the CDR3 is TGTGCCAGCAGCCAAGATCGGGGGTACACCATATATTTT. Encoded protein: CASSQDRGYTIYF.

CDR3 sequence reads: CASSPIQGKNTEAFF. For the CDR3, the DNA is TGTGCCAGCTCACCGATACAGGGAAAGAACACTGAAGCTTTCTTT. This sequence joins TRBV18 and TRBJ1-1, with D possibly being TRBD1 (6 bases). Deletions cut 3 bases from V and 1 base from J, with 12 bases between. This CDR3 has 15 residues. Germline loops: CDR1 KGHSH, CDR2 LQKENI. The full variable domain, with the rest looked up from reference TRBV18 and TRBJ1-1, is NAGVMQNPRHLVRRRGQEARLRCSPMKGHSHVYWYRQLPEEGLKFMVYLQKENIIDESGMPKERFSAEFPKEGPSILRIQQVVRGDSAAYFCASSPIQGKNTEAFFGQGTRLTVV.

This rearrangement joins TRBV7-3 to TRBJ2-2; TRBD2 aligns across 13 bases. Germline values: CDR1 SGHTA, CDR2 FQGTGA. V lost 5 bases, J lost 5 bases, and 8 bases stayed unmatched. CDR3 length: 17 residues. The CDR3 sequence: CASSPRLAGGLTGELFF. CDR3 bases: TGTGCCAGCAGCCCACGACTAGCGGGGGGCCTAACCGGGGAGCTGTTTTTT.

The V call is TRBV7-2, the J call TRBJ1-1; 12 bases match TRBD1. In germline, CDR1 is SGHTA, CDR2 FQGNSA. The CDR3 contains 17 residues. V dropped 1 base and J dropped 5; count of bases not matched to a gene: 8. In DNA form, the CDR3 reads TGTGCCAGCAGCTTAGTGGGGACAGGGGGCGCCGCGACTGAAGCTTTCTTT. This sequence encodes CASSLVGTGGAATEAFF.

This clone showed up just once. The chain links TRBV2 to TRBJ2-3, with D possibly TRBD2 on 5 matching bases. Trimming took off 11 bases at V and 6 bases at J, with 18 bases between the two ends. Germline assignment: CDR1 SNHLY and CDR2 FYNNEI. The length of the CDR3 is 13 residues. CDR3 coding DNA: TGTGCCTCCCGCTTTGCGGGTTCGGATACGCAGTATTTT. Its protein product is CASRFAGSDTQYF. The full variable domain, completed using reference TRBV2 and TRBJ2-3, is EPEVTQTPSHQVTQMGQEVILRCVPISNHLYFYWYRQILGQKVEFLVSFYNNEISEKSEIFDDQFSVERPDGSNFTLKIRSTKLEDSAMYFCASRFAGSDTQYFGPGTRLTVL.

The chain links TRBV5-6 to TRBJ1-6; 9 nucleotides line up with TRBD1. The CDR3 contains 15 residues. Germline V gives CDR1 SGHDT, CDR2 YYEEEE. Trimming removed 4 bases from V and 7 bases from J; junction bases left unmatched: 6. The CDR3 nucleotides are TGTGCCAGCAGCACGGACAGGGGAAGAAATTCACCCCTCCACTTT. It specifies CASSTDRGRNSPLHF.

This sequence joins TRBV6-1 and TRBJ2-1, with D uncertain. The CDR3 contains 14 residues. The germline V gene encodes CDR1 MNHNS and CDR2 SASEGT. The V end lost 0 bases, the J end lost 7 bases, and 10 bases lay between the germline ends. The CDR3 loop is CASSEALRLNEQFF. The CDR3 bases are TGTGCCAGCAGTGAAGCGCTACGGTTAAATGAGCAGTTCTTC.

The DNA of the CDR3 is TGCGCCAGCAGCCAGGAGGGACAGGGGCAGCCCCAGCATTTT. It encodes CASSQEGQGQPQHF. This sequence joins TRBV4-3 and TRBJ1-5; 10 bases align to TRBD1. V was pared by 3 bases and J by 7 bases, with 3 bases of the junction left unmatched. CDR1 LGHNA and CDR2 YSLEER come from the germline V gene. This CDR3 comprises 14 residues.

This clone turned up a few times. This rearrangement joins TRBV4-2 to TRBJ2-7; 7 nucleotides match TRBD1. Germline assignment: CDR1 LGHNA and CDR2 YNFKEQ. The ends lost 3 bases at V and 2 bases at J; junction bases unmatched: 4. CDR3 length: 14 residues. The CDR3 nucleotides are TGTGCCAGCAGCCAGAACAGGGGTCCCTACGAGCAGTACTTC. It is translated as CASSQNRGPYEQYF.

This clone came up a few times. The chain employs TRBV28 and TRBJ1-1, with D unclear. Per the germline V gene, CDR1 is MDHEN and CDR2 is SYDVKM. This CDR3 is built from 12 residues. V shed 7 bases and J shed 1 base, with 7 bases lying between them. CDR3 sequence (DNA): TGTGCCAGCACCCTTAAGAACACTGAAGCTTTCTTT. This encodes CASTLKNTEAFF.

DNA for the CDR3: TGTGCCAGCAGAGAGACAGGGATTATTGCCGGCTACACCTTC. Translation: CASRETGIIAGYTF. V is TRBV6-5 and J is TRBJ1-2, with 7 bases aligning to TRBD1. The ends lost 6 bases at V and 8 bases at J; junction bases unmatched: 12. Germline CDR1 MNHEY, CDR2 SVGAGI. The CDR3 has 14 residues.